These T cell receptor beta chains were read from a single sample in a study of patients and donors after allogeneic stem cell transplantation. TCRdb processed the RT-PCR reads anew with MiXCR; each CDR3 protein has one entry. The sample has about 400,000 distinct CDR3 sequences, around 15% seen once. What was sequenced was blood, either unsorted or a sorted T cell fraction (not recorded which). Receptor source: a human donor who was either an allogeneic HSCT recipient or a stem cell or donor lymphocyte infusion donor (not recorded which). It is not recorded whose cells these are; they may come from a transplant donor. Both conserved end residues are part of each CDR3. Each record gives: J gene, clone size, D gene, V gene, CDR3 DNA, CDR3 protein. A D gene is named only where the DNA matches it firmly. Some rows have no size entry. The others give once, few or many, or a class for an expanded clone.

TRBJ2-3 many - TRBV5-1 TGCGCCAGCAGCAATTTGGAGTTCAGCACAGATACGCAGTATTTT CASSNLEFSTDTQYF
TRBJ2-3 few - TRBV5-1 TGCGCCAGCAGACTCCGAGGCGGGAATACAGATACGCAGTATTTT CASRLRGGNTDTQYF
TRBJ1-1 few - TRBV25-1 TGTGCCAGCAGTGTGCCCGGGGAGAACACTGAAGCTTTCTTT CASSVPGENTEAFF
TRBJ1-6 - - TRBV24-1 TGTGCCACCAGTGATTCAAATAATTCACCCCTCCACTTT CATSDSNNSPLHF
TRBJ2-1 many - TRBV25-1 TGTGCCAGCAGTGAAGACGTCCCCCTGGACGGTGAGCAGTTCTTC CASSEDVPLDGEQFF
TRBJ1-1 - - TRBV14 TGTGCCAGCAGCCAGACGCTAAACACTGAAGCTTTCTTT CASSQTLNTEAFF
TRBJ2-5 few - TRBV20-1 TGCAGTGCTTCTCAGGGGGGTTTAAAACAAGAGACCCAGTACTTC CSASQGGLKQETQYF
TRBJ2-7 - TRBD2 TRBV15 TGTGCCACCAGCAGAGATGGATTAGCGGGAGGATCCTACGAGCAGTACTTC CATSRDGLAGGSYEQYF
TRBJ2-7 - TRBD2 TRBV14 TGTGCCAGCAGCCAACGGGCTAGCGGGAGGGGAGGCAACGAGCAGTACTTC CASSQRASGRGGNEQYF
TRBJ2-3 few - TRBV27 TGTGCCAGCAGTCCTATAATTAGCGTTACTAGCACAGATACGCAGTATTTT CASSPIISVTSTDTQYF
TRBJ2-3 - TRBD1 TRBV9 TGTGCCAGCAGCGTGACCGGGACAGGGTACCCAGATACGCAGTATTTT CASSVTGTGYPDTQYF
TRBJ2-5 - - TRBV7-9 TGTGCCAGCAGCAGAGTCGGCACCCAAGAGACCCAGTACTTC CASSRVGTQETQYF
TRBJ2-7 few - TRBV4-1 TGCGCCAGCAGCCAGTCTACAGGGAGCTCCTACGAGCAGTACTTC CASSQSTGSSYEQYF